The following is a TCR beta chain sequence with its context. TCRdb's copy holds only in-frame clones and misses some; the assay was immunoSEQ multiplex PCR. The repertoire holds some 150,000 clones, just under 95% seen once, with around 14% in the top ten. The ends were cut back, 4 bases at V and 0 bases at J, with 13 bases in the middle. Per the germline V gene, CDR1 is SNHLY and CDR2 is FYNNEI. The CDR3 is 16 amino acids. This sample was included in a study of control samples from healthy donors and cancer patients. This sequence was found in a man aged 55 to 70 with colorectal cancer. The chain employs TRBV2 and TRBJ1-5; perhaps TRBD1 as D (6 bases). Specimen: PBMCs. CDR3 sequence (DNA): TGTGCCAGCAGTGGCCTCCCAGGGGTTAGCAATCAGCCCCAGCATTTT. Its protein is CASSGLPGVSNQPQHF.